Following are 8 T cell receptor beta chains from one sample sequenced in a study of blood T cell repertoires in COVID-19 (dated by TCRdb to 2018 to 2020). Library preparation employed the immunoSEQ multiplex PCR assay. This immuneACCESS table, as held by TCRdb, lists in-frame sequences with V and J called but not all clones. Of the missing ones, under half trace to an unresolved V gene in checked studies; the others have no known cause. This sample comprises around 250,000 clones, approximately 88% of them detected only once. Approximately 3.4% of the sample rests with the top ten. The sample was PBMCs or T cells enriched from blood (not recorded which). Source of these receptors: a woman aged 40 to 49 who had been exposed to COVID-19.

This clone was counted a single time. The chain couples TRBV4-3 to TRBJ2-5; D is uncertain. The V gene lost 0 bases and the J gene lost 4 bases, with 6 bases spanning the gap. The CDR3 spans 13 residues. The germline gives CDR1 LGHNA, CDR2 YSLEER. CDR3 region: CASSQELRETQYF. DNA for the CDR3: TGCGCCAGCAGCCAAGAATTGAGAGAGACCCAGTACTTC.

The V gene is TRBV15, the J gene TRBJ1-2; possibly TRBD1 for D (5 bases). The V gene's germline CDR1 is LNHNV and CDR2 YYDKDF (reference sequence). V lost 0 bases and J 3 bases, leaving 14 bases between the germline ends. The CDR3 has 16 residues. The CDR3 bases are TGTGCCACCAGCAGAGATCTCTTAGCGGGGCACTATGGCTACACCTTC. Translation: CATSRDLLAGHYGYTF.

This chain uses TRBV19 with TRBJ1-2, with D possibly being TRBD1 (6 bases). The V gene's germline CDR1 is LNHDA and CDR2 SQIVND (reference sequence). V was shortened by 5 bases and J by 8 bases, with 15 bases between the two germline ends. The CDR3 covers 13 residues. The CDR3 bases are TGTGCCAGTAGTCCCCAACAGGGAGTAGGCTACACCTTC. This sequence encodes CASSPQQGVGYTF.

The V and J genes are TRBV6-5 and TRBJ2-7, with a possible D match to TRBD2 (5 bases). The germline gives CDR1 MNHEY, CDR2 SVGAGI. The length of the CDR3 is 13 residues. The ends were cut back, 4 bases at V and 2 bases at J, with 9 bases in the middle. The CDR3 is CASSSTRAYEQYV. Here the CDR3 DNA reads TGTGCCAGCAGTTCAACTAGGGCCTACGAGCAGTACGTC.

The chain combines TRBV7-3 with TRBJ2-3; D is possibly TRBD2 (5 bases). The CDR3 covers 15 residues. Per germline, CDR1 SGHTA and CDR2 FQGTGA. Between the trimmed V and J ends, which lost 4 bases and 5 bases, there was a span of 16 bases. CDR3 bases: TGTGCCAGCAGCTCGATCACGTCCGGGATAGATACGCAGTATTTT. The encoded protein is CASSSITSGIDTQYF.

The V call is TRBV28, the J call TRBJ2-7; 9 bases are a match to TRBD1. The CDR3 totals 13 residues. The V gene end was trimmed by 5 bases and the J gene end by 5 bases; junction bases not matched to a gene: 4. The germline CDR1 and CDR2 sequences are MDHEN and SYDVKM. The CDR3: CASSIRDRDEQYF. Written as DNA, the CDR3 is TGTGCCAGCAGTATCCGGGACAGGGACGAGCAGTACTTC.

The chain combines TRBV30 with TRBJ1-6; TRBD1 aligns across 7 bases. From germline, CDR1 is GTSNPN and CDR2 SVGIG (reference sequence). J gave up 9 bases and V 7 bases, and 12 bases lay outside the gene matches. The CDR3 contains 14 residues. The CDR3 DNA is TGTGCCTTGTCTTTGACAGGGTCTCGTTCACCCCTCCACTTT. Amino acids: CALSLTGSRSPLHF.

DNA of the CDR3: TGTGCCAGCAGCCGTAGACAGTTGAACACTGAAGCTTTCTTT. Protein product: CASSRRQLNTEAFF. The V and J genes are TRBV5-6 and TRBJ1-1; tentatively, D is TRBD1 (5 bases). The V gene's germline CDR1 is SGHDT and CDR2 YYEEEE. The germline V and J ends were trimmed by 4 bases and 0 bases, with 10 bases remaining between them. The CDR3 is 14 residues long.